This TCR beta chain was recorded in a study of blood T cell repertoires in COVID-19. Study as a whole: PBMCs, B-cell-depleted T cells, or T cells provided the cDNA or gDNA that made up the material.

Using immunoSEQ multiplex PCR, the repertoire was profiled, and TCRdb retains in-frame clones only, with some absent. The repertoire includes fewer than 200,000 clones, around 90% of them detected once, and 1.5% to 2% sits in the top ten. CDR3 size: 14 residues. Per the germline V gene, CDR1 is KGHSH and CDR2 is LQKENI. Germline trimming cut 6 bases from V and 2 bases from J; bases unmatched to any gene: 6. The origin of this receptor is a woman between 45 and 65 years old with acute or convalescent COVID-19. Sequenced input: peripheral blood. The chain uses TRBV18 and TRBJ2-7; TRBD1 matches at 8 bases. Here the CDR3 reads CASSTGALPYEQYF. The CDR3 nucleotides are TGTGCCAGCTCGACAGGGGCCCTCCCCTACGAGCAGTACTTC.